This is a list of T cell receptor beta chains from one sample in a study of T cell changes during pregnancy in multiple sclerosis. Measured with immunoSEQ multiplex PCR; TCRdb has only the in-frame clones, and not every one. The table lists some 100,000 clones, 94% of them singletons. Sequenced here: peripheral blood, sampled before pregnancy. Receptors originate from a female donor with multiple sclerosis, enrolled in a pregnancy study. Both conserved end residues are part of each CDR3. The order of the fields is J gene, V gene, CDR3 protein.

TRBJ2-2 | TRBV12-5 | CASGLGTGGAIPGELFF
TRBJ2-1 | TRBV7-7 | CASSITSGEYNEQFF
TRBJ1-2 | TRBV28 | CASSFPPAGYGYTF
TRBJ2-1 | TRBV7-6 | CASSSRAGGGSSYNEQFF
TRBJ1-2 | TRBV29-1 | CSVEEGLGVNYGYTF
TRBJ1-3 | TRBV10-2 | CATEPGQGSGNTIYF
TRBJ2-7 | TRBV5-6 | CASSLVAGRYEQYF
TRBJ2-2 | TRBV7-3 | CASSSGLAGALGELFF
TRBJ2-7 | TRBV2 | CASSEAPSSYEQYF
TRBJ1-5 | TRBV30 | CAWSRGGLRQPQHF
TRBJ1-1 | TRBV5-1 | CASRKGQNTEAFF
TRBJ2-2 | TRBV5-1 | CASSLRGLGTGELFF
TRBJ2-1 | TRBV6-5 | CASSYLVSGGYNEQFF
TRBJ1-1 | TRBV4-1 | CASSPGQGVIDTEAFF
TRBJ1-2 | TRBV27 | CASSFGTPQENYGYTF
TRBJ1-1 | TRBV2 | CASSGRSGVNTEAFF
TRBJ2-2 | TRBV19 | CASSIEASGTGELFF
TRBJ1-2 | TRBV7-9 | CASSLVRRDRGQGGYTF
TRBJ2-1 | TRBV5-1 | CASSTGLAGPNEQFF
TRBJ2-7 | TRBV7-6 | CASSTGTGVGAYEQYF
TRBJ1-4 | TRBV29-1 | CSGSQGAYEKLFF
TRBJ2-1 | TRBV27 | CASGHRGSYNEQFF
TRBJ1-1 | TRBV7-2 | CASSKSAGQVPSLNTEAFF
TRBJ2-3 | TRBV7-9 | CASSPLGLAGTDTQYF
TRBJ1-1 | TRBV6-4 | CASSDGTGGNTEAFF
TRBJ1-5 | TRBV6-1 | CASRQQGYQPQHF
TRBJ1-1 | TRBV25-1 | CASSGVGVGEASF
TRBJ2-7 | TRBV18 | CASSPPGLGSYEQYF
TRBJ2-3 | TRBV4-1 | CASSQDRGRGSADTQYF
TRBJ2-2 | TRBV6-5 | CASSYQTGLGTGELFF
TRBJ2-7 | TRBV5-1 | CASSPRDSPSYEQYF
TRBJ1-1 | TRBV2 | CASSEAGGRGLTEAFF
TRBJ2-2 | TRBV9 | CASSVGLAGLTGELFF
TRBJ2-7 | TRBV30 | CAWSEWTSEQYF
TRBJ1-4 | TRBV4-2 | CASSQSQGADEKLFF
TRBJ1-1 | TRBV6-1 | CASINNGQGAQKAFF
TRBJ2-7 | TRBV18 | CASSKGTGLEQYF
TRBJ2-5 | TRBV7-2 | CASSSVETQYF
TRBJ1-1 | TRBV27 | CASSFGGVTEAFF
TRBJ1-3 | TRBV5-1 | CASSLVGSGFGNTIYF
TRBJ2-7 | TRBV6-1 | CASRAGLGPVYEQYF
TRBJ1-5 | TRBV9 | CASSVGAGGNQPQHF
TRBJ1-2 | TRBV30 | CAWSDTGGLLRGYTF
TRBJ1-3 | TRBV2 | CASRDRGLRTGNTIYF